This TCR beta chain comes out of a study of T cell responses to AZD1222 COVID-19 vaccine. Notes on this clone: Its antigen is as yet unknown.

Sequencing used immunoSEQ multiplex PCR; TCRdb keeps in-frame clones, though not all of them. The profile covers 150,000 to 200,000 clones, with 80% to 95% appearing a single time and approximately 1.5% taken by the ten largest. Study results and caveats: Dominant CD4 TCR responses targeted spike regions 160-218 and 743-854. None of the repertoires were sampled until the peak T cell response had passed.

Trimming stripped 4 bases from V and 6 bases from J, with 7 bases between. CDR1 and CDR2 (germline): SGHDT, YYEEEE. The CDR3 runs 11 residues. The sample in question was peripheral blood, obtained on day 0 of AZD1222 vaccination. The chain recombines TRBV5-6 with TRBJ1-2, with D possibly being TRBD1 (5 bases). This clonotype was sampled from an adult in good health. The CDR3 coding sequence is TGTGCCAGCAGCCTCAGGGATGGCTACACCTTC. As protein: CASSLRDGYTF. The full variable domain, its missing parts supplied by reference TRBV5-6 and TRBJ1-2, is DAGVTQSPTHLIKTRGQQVTLRCSPKSGHDTVSWYQQALGQGPQFIFQYYEEEERQRGNFPDRFSGHQFPNYSSELNVNALLLGDSALYLCASSLRDGYTFGSGTRLTVV.